A selection of T cell receptor beta chains follows, all from one sample in a study of breast tumors, draining lymph nodes, adjacent tissues. A single record per CDR3 protein comes from TCRdb applying MiXCR to the multiplex PCR reads. The table records 200,000 or so distinct CDR3 sequences, around 29% of them present only once. The sequenced sample consisted of axillary lymph node tissue. Receptors were obtained from a female donor with breast cancer. Some clones in this sample may be carry-over from other donors' samples. Both conserved end residues are part of each CDR3. Each record gives: V gene, clone size, J gene, D gene, CDR3 protein, CDR3 DNA. A D gene is named only where the DNA matches it firmly. Clone size, where shown, is once, few, many, or a class for clones that have expanded.

V gene: TRBV6-4; clone size: many; J gene: TRBJ1-2; D gene: .; CDR3 protein: CASSSFGGGTTNYGYTF; CDR3 DNA: TGTGCCAGCAGCTCTTTCGGGGGTGGGACCACTAACTATGGCTACACCTTC
V gene: TRBV7-9; clone size: .; J gene: TRBJ2-3; D gene: TRBD2; CDR3 protein: CASSSGLAGSRTDTQYF; CDR3 DNA: TGTGCCAGCAGCTCGGGACTAGCGGGTAGTCGGACAGATACGCAGTATTTT
V gene: TRBV7-9; clone size: many; J gene: TRBJ2-3; D gene: .; CDR3 protein: CASSPITDTQYF; CDR3 DNA: TGTGCCAGCAGCCCAATCACAGATACGCAGTATTTT
V gene: TRBV28; clone size: many; J gene: TRBJ1-3; D gene: .; CDR3 protein: CASREGSESSGNTIYF; CDR3 DNA: TGTGCCAGCAGGGAAGGGAGCGAAAGCTCTGGAAACACCATATATTTT
V gene: TRBV3-1; clone size: .; J gene: TRBJ2-2; D gene: .; CDR3 protein: CASSQDRRSGELFF; CDR3 DNA: TGCGCCAGCAGCCAAGATCGCCGGTCCGGGGAGCTGTTTTTT
V gene: TRBV6-1; clone size: many; J gene: TRBJ2-5; D gene: TRBD2; CDR3 protein: CASSEIGLAGVRQETQYF; CDR3 DNA: TGTGCCAGCAGTGAAATAGGACTAGCGGGAGTAAGGCAAGAGACCCAGTACTTC
V gene: TRBV7-3; clone size: .; J gene: TRBJ2-2; D gene: TRBD2; CDR3 protein: CASSLEYRSRAGGLVGELFF; CDR3 DNA: TGTGCCAGCAGCTTAGAGTACAGAAGCCGGGCGGGAGGGCTGGTCGGGGAGCTGTTTTTT
V gene: TRBV25-1; clone size: .; J gene: TRBJ1-2; D gene: .; CDR3 protein: CASSLARNEQFFGPGGSTYGYTF; CDR3 DNA: .
V gene: TRBV20-1; clone size: .; J gene: TRBJ2-5; D gene: TRBD1; CDR3 protein: CSARGGTGQETQYF; CDR3 DNA: TGCAGTGCTAGAGGTGGGACAGGGCAAGAGACCCAGTACTTC
V gene: TRBV12-5; clone size: many; J gene: TRBJ1-6; D gene: .; CDR3 protein: CASGLVPPPNSPLHF; CDR3 DNA: TGTGCTAGTGGTTTGGTACCCCCCCCCAATTCACCCCTCCACTTT
V gene: TRBV3-1; clone size: .; J gene: TRBJ1-1; D gene: .; CDR3 protein: CASSQRAARMNTEAFF; CDR3 DNA: TGTGCCAGCAGCCAAAGGGCAGCCAGGATGAACACTGAAGCTTTCTTT
V gene: TRBV20-1; clone size: many; J gene: TRBJ2-3; D gene: TRBD2; CDR3 protein: CSARPLALDTQYF; CDR3 DNA: TGCAGTGCTAGACCACTAGCGTTGGATACGCAGTATTTT
V gene: TRBV7-8; clone size: many; J gene: TRBJ1-2; D gene: .; CDR3 protein: CASSQPNMGDYGYTF; CDR3 DNA: TGTGCCAGCAGCCAACCCAATATGGGTGACTATGGCTACACCTTC
V gene: TRBV2; clone size: .; J gene: TRBJ2-5; D gene: TRBD1; CDR3 protein: CASSERTGGRVGQETQYF; CDR3 DNA: TGTGCCAGCAGTGAAAGGACAGGGGGCCGGGTGGGGCAAGAGACCCAGTACTTC
V gene: TRBV6-4; clone size: many; J gene: TRBJ2-3; D gene: .; CDR3 protein: CASSGGRSDTQYF; CDR3 DNA: TGTGCCAGCAGTGGGGGACGTTCGGATACGCAGTATTTT
V gene: TRBV20-1; clone size: many; J gene: TRBJ2-1; D gene: TRBD1; CDR3 protein: CSARTGGQNEQFF; CDR3 DNA: TGCAGTGCTAGGACAGGGGGCCAGAATGAGCAGTTCTTC
V gene: TRBV3-1; clone size: many; J gene: TRBJ2-3; D gene: .; CDR3 protein: CASSHRLDTDTQYF; CDR3 DNA: TGTGCCAGCAGCCACAGACTAGACACAGATACGCAGTATTTT
V gene: TRBV19; clone size: .; J gene: TRBJ1-5; D gene: TRBD1; CDR3 protein: CASRPGQNSNQPQHF; CDR3 DNA: TGTGCCAGTAGACCGGGACAGAATAGCAATCAGCCCCAGCATTTT
V gene: TRBV5-1; clone size: many; J gene: TRBJ2-1; D gene: .; CDR3 protein: CASSLLRDNEQFF; CDR3 DNA: TGCGCCAGCAGCTTGCTGAGGGACAATGAGCAGTTCTTC
V gene: TRBV29-1; clone size: few; J gene: TRBJ2-1; D gene: .; CDR3 protein: CSVVYYLGANNEQFF; CDR3 DNA: TGCAGCGTTGTTTACTACTTAGGGGCCAACAATGAGCAGTTCTTC
V gene: TRBV2; clone size: .; J gene: TRBJ2-7; D gene: .; CDR3 protein: CARGRGVNYEQYF; CDR3 DNA: TGTGCTAGAGGCAGGGGCGTTAACTACGAGCAGTACTTC
V gene: TRBV6-6; clone size: many; J gene: TRBJ2-7; D gene: TRBD1; CDR3 protein: CASSPQGQGFYEQYF; CDR3 DNA: TGTGCCAGCAGTCCCCAGGGACAGGGTTTCTACGAGCAGTACTTC
V gene: TRBV5-4; clone size: many; J gene: TRBJ2-3; D gene: TRBD2; CDR3 protein: CASSFGGRQSTDTQYF; CDR3 DNA: TGTGCCAGCAGCTTCGGGGGGAGGCAGAGCACAGATACGCAGTATTTT
V gene: TRBV18; clone size: once; J gene: TRBJ2-5; D gene: TRBD2; CDR3 protein: CASSWDGLAGRGGEETQYF; CDR3 DNA: TGTGCCAGCTCCTGGGACGGGCTAGCGGGGAGGGGCGGGGAAGAGACCCAGTACTTC
V gene: TRBV30; clone size: many; J gene: TRBJ2-7; D gene: TRBD2; CDR3 protein: CACGGGVTYEQYF; CDR3 DNA: TGTGCCTGTGGCGGGGGTGTCACCTACGAGCAGTACTTC
V gene: TRBV2; clone size: .; J gene: TRBJ1-5; D gene: .; CDR3 protein: CASRAQGPRQPQHF; CDR3 DNA: TGTGCCAGCAGAGCCCAGGGGCCCCGTCAGCCCCAGCATTTT
V gene: TRBV7-8; clone size: many; J gene: TRBJ1-1; D gene: TRBD1; CDR3 protein: CASSLSGQLNTEAFF; CDR3 DNA: TGTGCCAGCAGTTTGTCGGGACAGCTAAACACTGAAGCTTTCTTT
V gene: TRBV6-5; clone size: many; J gene: TRBJ1-3; D gene: .; CDR3 protein: CASSYSKRSGNTIYF; CDR3 DNA: TGTGCCAGCAGTTACTCGAAAAGGAGTGGAAACACCATATATTTT
V gene: TRBV4-1; clone size: few; J gene: TRBJ2-2; D gene: TRBD2; CDR3 protein: CASSHAPPGLLTGELFF; CDR3 DNA: TGCGCCAGCAGCCACGCCCCACCGGGACTATTAACCGGGGAGCTGTTTTTT
V gene: TRBV5-5; clone size: many; J gene: TRBJ1-3; D gene: .; CDR3 protein: CASSLDNLSGNTIYF; CDR3 DNA: TGTGCCAGCAGCTTGGACAATCTCTCTGGAAACACCATATATTTT
V gene: TRBV9; clone size: .; J gene: TRBJ1-6; D gene: .; CDR3 protein: CASSVGGGPSYNSPLHF; CDR3 DNA: TGTGCCAGCAGCGTAGGGGGGGGGCCCTCCTATAATTCACCCCTCCACTTT
V gene: TRBV2; clone size: many; J gene: TRBJ2-7; D gene: .; CDR3 protein: CASGKLPYEQYF; CDR3 DNA: TGTGCCAGCGGTAAGCTCCCCTACGAGCAGTACTTC
V gene: TRBV3-1; clone size: many; J gene: TRBJ1-1; D gene: .; CDR3 protein: CASSQDGEAFF; CDR3 DNA: TGTGCCAGCAGCCAGGACGGTGAAGCTTTCTTT
V gene: TRBV2; clone size: many; J gene: TRBJ1-2; D gene: TRBD1; CDR3 protein: CASSVEGGSGYTF; CDR3 DNA: TGTGCCAGCAGTGTAGAAGGGGGCTCTGGCTACACCTTC
V gene: TRBV20-1; clone size: many; J gene: TRBJ2-3; D gene: TRBD2; CDR3 protein: CSANGGADTQYF; CDR3 DNA: TGCAGTGCCAACGGGGGGGCCGATACGCAGTATTTT
V gene: TRBV25-1; clone size: .; J gene: TRBJ2-3; D gene: TRBD2; CDR3 protein: CASSEKTSGGANTDTQYF; CDR3 DNA: TGTGCCAGCAGTGAGAAGACTAGCGGGGGGGCCAACACAGATACGCAGTATTTT
V gene: TRBV28; clone size: .; J gene: TRBJ2-2; D gene: .; CDR3 protein: CASSFGRNSGNTGELFF; CDR3 DNA: TGTGCCAGCAGTTTTGGACGTAACTCTGGAAACACCGGGGAGCTGTTTTTT
V gene: TRBV29-1; clone size: many; J gene: TRBJ2-7; D gene: TRBD1; CDR3 protein: CSGPGQGPYEQYF; CDR3 DNA: TGCAGCGGTCCGGGACAGGGGCCCTACGAGCAGTACTTC
V gene: TRBV30; clone size: many; J gene: TRBJ1-5; D gene: .; CDR3 protein: CAWSVRGRGSRQPQHF; CDR3 DNA: TGTGCCTGGAGTGTACGTGGTCGGGGGTCAAGACAGCCCCAGCATTTT
V gene: TRBV5-8; clone size: .; J gene: TRBJ2-1; D gene: TRBD1; CDR3 protein: CASSLASRTGGHNEQFF; CDR3 DNA: TGTGCCAGCAGCTTGGCCTCTCGAACAGGGGGACACAATGAGCAGTTCTTC
V gene: TRBV6-1; clone size: .; J gene: TRBJ2-7; D gene: TRBD2; CDR3 protein: CASTRSGLAREQYF; CDR3 DNA: TGTGCCAGCACCCGATCGGGACTAGCTCGCGAGCAGTACTTC
V gene: TRBV7-2; clone size: many; J gene: TRBJ2-1; D gene: TRBD2; CDR3 protein: CASSLRTSGRRDEQFF; CDR3 DNA: TGTGCCAGCAGCTTGAGGACTAGCGGGAGGAGGGATGAGCAGTTCTTC
V gene: TRBV7-2; clone size: many; J gene: TRBJ1-2; D gene: TRBD1; CDR3 protein: CASSSRGWDGYTF; CDR3 DNA: TGTGCCAGCAGCTCCAGGGGGTGGGATGGCTACACCTTC
V gene: TRBV7-2; clone size: .; J gene: TRBJ2-1; D gene: TRBD2; CDR3 protein: CASSSSGGAWDEQFF; CDR3 DNA: TGTGCCAGCAGCTCTAGCGGGGGGGCCTGGGATGAGCAGTTCTTC
V gene: TRBV20-1; clone size: many; J gene: TRBJ1-2; D gene: .; CDR3 protein: CSARGVSDGSTDYTF; CDR3 DNA: TGCAGTGCTAGGGGGGTCTCTGATGGCAGTACGGACTACACCTTC
V gene: TRBV3-1; clone size: .; J gene: TRBJ2-5; D gene: .; CDR3 protein: CASSQEGGETQYF; CDR3 DNA: TGTGCCAGCAGCCAAGAAGGAGGAGAGACCCAGTACTTC
V gene: TRBV2; clone size: .; J gene: TRBJ2-3; D gene: TRBD2; CDR3 protein: CASMAGLAGGPGTDTQYF; CDR3 DNA: TGTGCCAGCATGGCTGGGCTAGCGGGGGGGCCGGGAACAGATACGCAGTATTTT
V gene: TRBV7-9; clone size: many; J gene: TRBJ2-1; D gene: TRBD1; CDR3 protein: CASSLALGTGGYNEQFF; CDR3 DNA: TGTGCCAGCAGCTTAGCCCTCGGGACAGGGGGCTACAATGAGCAGTTCTTC
V gene: TRBV6-5; clone size: many; J gene: TRBJ2-6; D gene: TRBD1; CDR3 protein: CASRPGGTGSSGANVLTF; CDR3 DNA: TGTGCCAGCAGGCCAGGTGGGACAGGTAGCTCTGGGGCCAACGTCCTGACTTTC
V gene: TRBV20-1; clone size: .; J gene: TRBJ1-3; D gene: .; CDR3 protein: CSARKRAGTSSGNTIYF; CDR3 DNA: TGCAGTGCTAGAAAGAGGGCAGGGACGAGCTCTGGAAACACCATATATTTT
V gene: TRBV30; clone size: many; J gene: TRBJ1-4; D gene: TRBD1; CDR3 protein: CAWSGAGTASNEKLFF; CDR3 DNA: TGTGCCTGGAGTGGAGCGGGGACAGCCTCTAATGAAAAACTGTTTTTT
V gene: TRBV20-1; clone size: many; J gene: TRBJ2-3; D gene: TRBD2; CDR3 protein: CSASGLAEGKPTDTQYF; CDR3 DNA: TGCAGTGCTAGTGGGCTAGCGGAAGGAAAACCCACAGATACGCAGTATTTT
V gene: TRBV5-1; clone size: .; J gene: TRBJ1-1; D gene: .; CDR3 protein: CASSLYQGTGTEAFF; CDR3 DNA: TGCGCCAGCAGCTTGTATCAGGGGACGGGCACTGAAGCTTTCTTT